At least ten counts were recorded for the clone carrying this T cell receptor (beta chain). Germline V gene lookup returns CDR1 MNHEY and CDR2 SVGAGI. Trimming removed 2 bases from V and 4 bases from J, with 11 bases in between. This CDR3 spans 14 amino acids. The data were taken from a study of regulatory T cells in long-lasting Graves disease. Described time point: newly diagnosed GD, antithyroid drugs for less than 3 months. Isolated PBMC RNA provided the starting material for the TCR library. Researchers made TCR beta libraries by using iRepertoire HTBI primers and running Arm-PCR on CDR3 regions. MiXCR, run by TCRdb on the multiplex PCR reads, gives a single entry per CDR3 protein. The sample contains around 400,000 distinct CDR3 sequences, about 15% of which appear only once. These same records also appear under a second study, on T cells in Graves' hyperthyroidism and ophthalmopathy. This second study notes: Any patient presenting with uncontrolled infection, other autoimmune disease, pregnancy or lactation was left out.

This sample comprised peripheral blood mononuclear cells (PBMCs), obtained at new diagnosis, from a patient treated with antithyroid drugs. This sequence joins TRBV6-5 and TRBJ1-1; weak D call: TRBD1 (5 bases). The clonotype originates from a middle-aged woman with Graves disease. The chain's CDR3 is CASSYTGPSTEAFF. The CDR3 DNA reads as TGTGCCAGCAGTTACACGGGGCCGAGCACTGAAGCTTTCTTT.